This T cell receptor beta chain was identified during a study of T cell changes during pregnancy in multiple sclerosis. Only in-frame clones appear in the TCRdb table, and some are missing; sequencing was by immunoSEQ multiplex PCR. The table has 70,000 to 75,000 clones, around 85% seen once. This CDR3 has 16 amino acids. The V gene end was trimmed by 3 bases and the J gene end by 3 bases; junction bases not matched to a gene: 9. The germline gives CDR1 LGHNA, CDR2 YNFKEQ. The TCR comes from a female donor with multiple sclerosis, enrolled in a pregnancy study. The rearrangement uses TRBV4-2 and TRBJ2-7; 9 bases align to TRBD1. Sequencing was performed on peripheral blood, taken before pregnancy. The CDR3 bases are TGTGCCAGCAGCCACGGGCTTGGACAGGGGCGCTACGAGCAGTACTTC. Residues: CASSHGLGQGRYEQYF.